The 21 T cell receptor beta chains reported below all come from one sample, sequenced in a study of cytomegalovirus exposure and HLA in healthy donors. The PCR had 60 Vbeta and 13 Jbeta primers. Data came from immunoSEQ multiplex PCR; TCRdb stores just in-frame clones and leaves some out. Of 55,000 to 80,000 clones listed, 65% to 70% are singletons. Sequenced input: PBMCs. Receptors were obtained from a middle-aged man in good health and CMV-seropositive.

This clone was counted only a few times. The CDR3 region is CASSQFPSDPGLSGYTF. The CDR3 nucleotides are TGCGCCAGCAGCCAGTTCCCCTCCGATCCGGGGTTAAGCGGCTACACCTTC. The chain carries TRBV4-1 and TRBJ1-2; no firm D call. Germline lookup yields CDR1 MGHRA and CDR2 YSYEKL. With 3 bases removed from V and 8 bases from J, the gap between germline ends came to 25 bases. The CDR3 has 17 amino acids.

The rearrangement joins TRBV19 to TRBJ1-2, with a weak D call TRBD1 (5 bases). Trimming stripped 8 bases from V and 5 bases from J, with 9 bases between. The CDR3 covers 11 residues. The germline V gene has CDR1 LNHDA and CDR2 SQIVND (reference sequence). The CDR3 DNA sequence: TGTGCCAGTGACGGGGGGTATGGCTACACCTTC. This encodes CASDGGYGYTF.

The rearrangement uses TRBV5-4 and TRBJ2-3; D remains ambiguous. The CDR3 loop spans 14 amino acids. CDR1 is SGHNT, CDR2 YYREEE, per germline (reference sequence). The V and J ends lost 0 bases and 4 bases respectively, with 9 bases between them. CDR3 residues: CASSLAAAADTQYF. DNA of the CDR3: TGTGCCAGCAGCTTGGCCGCGGCGGCAGATACGCAGTATTTT.

V is TRBV9 and J is TRBJ2-1, with 8 nucleotides matching TRBD2. Per the germline V gene, CDR1 is SGDLS and CDR2 is YYNGEE. V dropped 3 bases and J dropped 4; count of bases not matched to a gene: 6. The CDR3 has 15 residues. CDR3 DNA sequence: TGTGCCAGCAGCGCCGCGGGAGGAGGATACAATGAGCAGTTCTTC. Amino acid sequence: CASSAAGGGYNEQFF.

V is TRBV13 and J is TRBJ2-7, with 7 positions matching TRBD1. Looked up from germline, CDR1 is PRHDT and CDR2 is FYEKMQ (reference sequence). Unmatched junction bases numbered 12, after V lost 5 bases and J lost 5 bases. The CDR3 totals 15 residues. This CDR3 is CASSAPQGVINEQYF. The CDR3 nucleotides are TGTGCCAGCAGCGCGCCCCAGGGGGTAATCAACGAGCAGTACTTC.

The chain couples TRBV19 to TRBJ1-4; TRBD1 aligns across 10 bases. V lost 3 bases to trimming and J lost 7 bases; unmatched junction nucleotides: 5. The CDR3 covers 15 residues. Germline assignment: CDR1 LNHDA and CDR2 SQIVND (reference sequence). CDR3 DNA: TGTGCCAGTAGTATTGACAGGGGGCCGGGTGAAAAACTGTTTTTT. Its translation is CASSIDRGPGEKLFF.

V is TRBV19 and J is TRBJ2-7; D is perhaps TRBD1 (6 bases). V lost 9 bases and J lost 3, with 18 bases in between. The CDR3 runs 14 residues. Germline V gene sequence: CDR1 LNHDA, CDR2 SQIVND (reference sequence). CDR3 sequence: CARSGTPYFYEQYF. For the CDR3, the DNA is TGTGCCAGAAGTGGGACACCCTACTTCTACGAGCAGTACTTC.

This chain links TRBV5-4 with TRBJ2-5; 12 nucleotides agree with TRBD2. Germline V gene sequence: CDR1 SGHNT, CDR2 YYREEE (reference sequence). This CDR3 has 16 amino acids. V lost 2 bases to trimming and J lost 5 bases; unmatched junction nucleotides: 7. The CDR3, as DNA: TGTGCCAGCAGCTTAAGACTAGCGGGGGCCGGGGAGACCCAGTACTTC. It specifies CASSLRLAGAGETQYF. Together with reference TRBV5-4 and TRBJ2-5, the CDR3 gives the full variable domain: ETGVTQSPTHLIKTRGQQVTLRCSSQSGHNTVSWYQQALGQGPQFIFQYYREEENGRGNFPPRFSGLQFPNYSSELNVNALELDDSALYLCASSLRLAGAGETQYFGPGTRLLVL.

CDR3 protein: CASSLMASGYYTQYF. Written as DNA, the CDR3 is TGCGCCAGCAGCTTGATGGCTAGCGGGTACTATACGCAGTATTTT. The chain links TRBV5-1 to TRBJ2-3; 8 bases fit TRBD2. V lost 1 base, J lost 7 bases, and 8 bases stayed unmatched. Germline values: CDR1 SGHRS, CDR2 YFSETQ. This CDR3 spans 15 amino acids.

The chain recombines TRBV5-4 with TRBJ1-1; D perhaps matches TRBD1 (5 bases). The CDR3 is 15 residues long. Trimming removed 0 bases from V and 5 bases from J, with 14 bases in between. Looked up from germline, CDR1 is SGHNT and CDR2 is YYREEE (reference sequence). As DNA, the CDR3 is TGTGCCAGCAGCTTGGCCTTAGGGGTTGGGACTGAAGCTTTCTTT. This translates into CASSLALGVGTEAFF.

This clone was counted only a few times. In DNA, the CDR3 is TGTGCCAGCACTGACCACGATTTCCCGGGTGAAGCTTTCTTT. It is translated as CASTDHDFPGEAFF. This chain links TRBV28 with TRBJ1-1; D uncertain. CDR3 length: 14 amino acids. Germline V gives CDR1 MDHEN, CDR2 SYDVKM. The germline V and J ends were trimmed by 7 bases and 7 bases, with 19 bases remaining between them.

The chain has TRBV28 and TRBJ1-2, with TRBD1 as a possible D gene (5 bases). The length of the CDR3 is 14 residues. Germline assignment: CDR1 MDHEN and CDR2 SYDVKM. Between the trimmed V and J ends, which lost 5 bases and 0 bases, there was a span of 10 bases. The CDR3 DNA follows: TGTGCCAGCAGTCCCACAGGAGCTAACTATGGCTACACCTTC. This gives the protein CASSPTGANYGYTF.

The chain joins TRBV29-1 to TRBJ2-2, with 15 bases identical to TRBD2. Germline CDR1 is SQVTM and CDR2 is ANQGSEA. The CDR3 length is 16 residues. J gave up 1 base and V 7 bases, and 4 bases lay outside the gene matches. CDR3 nucleotide sequence: TGCAGCGCCGGGACTAGCGGGGGGATGAACACCGGGGAGCTGTTTTTT. As protein: CSAGTSGGMNTGELFF.

This clone was observed a handful of times. V usage is TRBV29-1 and J usage is TRBJ2-3, with D unclear. The CDR3 consists of 12 residues. Germline CDR1 SQVTM, CDR2 ANQGSEA. The V and J ends lost 4 bases and 0 bases respectively, with 5 bases between them. This chain's CDR3 is CSVARSTDTQYF. In DNA form, the CDR3 reads TGCAGCGTTGCTAGGAGCACAGATACGCAGTATTTT.

The rearrangement links TRBV7-2 to TRBJ2-6; a possible D gene is TRBD1 (5 bases). This CDR3 has 15 residues. Germline CDR1 is SGHTA and CDR2 is FQGNSA. V was trimmed by 5 bases and J by 0 bases, leaving 8 bases between them. CDR3 residues: CASSTDSSGANVLTF. The CDR3 DNA sequence: TGTGCCAGCAGCACTGACAGCTCTGGGGCCAACGTCCTGACTTTC. The full variable domain, completed using reference TRBV7-2 and TRBJ2-6, is GAGVSQSPSNKVTEKGKDVELRCDPISGHTALYWYRQSLGQGLEFLIYFQGNSAPDKSGLPSDRFSAERTGGSVSTLTIQRTQQEDSAVYLCASSTDSSGANVLTFGAGSRLTVL.

On this clone itself: In the same sample, other DNA sequences code for this CDR3. The gene calls are TRBV7-9 and TRBJ1-4, with TRBD1 matching 8 bases. The CDR3 totals 15 residues. The germline V gene encodes CDR1 SEHNR and CDR2 FQNEAQ (reference sequence). V lost 1 base to trimming and J lost 5 bases; unmatched junction nucleotides: 3. The CDR3 DNA follows: TGTGCCAGCAGCTTAGGAGGACAGGGCAATGAAAAACTGTTTTTT. Amino acid sequence: CASSLGGQGNEKLFF.

The chain links TRBV2 to TRBJ2-7, with TRBD1 matching over 7 bases. Germline CDR1 is SNHLY and CDR2 is FYNNEI. The V gene end was trimmed by 4 bases and the J gene end by 4 bases; junction bases not matched to a gene: 4. CDR3 length equals 13 residues. The chain's CDR3 is CASSGDSDYEQYF. The CDR3 coding sequence is TGTGCCAGCAGTGGGGACAGCGATTACGAGCAGTACTTC.

V and J are TRBV4-2 and TRBJ1-5; possibly TRBD1 for D (6 bases). Trimming pared 2 bases from V and 3 bases from J, leaving 8 bases between. CDR3 length equals 14 residues. Germline assignment: CDR1 LGHNA and CDR2 YNFKEQ. CDR3 nucleotides: TGTGCCAGCAGCCAAAGACAGGACAATCAGCCCCAGCATTTT. Protein: CASSQRQDNQPQHF.

This clone was found a few times. This chain uses TRBV6-5 with TRBJ1-5, with 11 bases identical to TRBD1. The CDR3 totals 14 residues. The ends lost 6 bases at V and 5 bases at J; junction bases unmatched: 3. Germline CDR1 MNHEY, CDR2 SVGAGI. As DNA, the CDR3 is TGTGCCAGCAGGCGGACAGGGGGCTATCAGCCCCAGCATTTT. Residues: CASRRTGGYQPQHF.

This clone was detected only once. The CDR3 coding sequence is TGTGCCAGCTCAGAACAGGGTGGGCGGCCAGAGACCCAGTACTTC. It codes for CASSEQGGRPETQYF. This chain links TRBV9 with TRBJ2-5, with TRBD1 as a possible D gene (6 bases). V dropped 7 bases and J dropped 4 bases, with 20 bases sitting between them. This CDR3 has 15 residues. Germline V gene sequence: CDR1 SGDLS, CDR2 YYNGEE.

This rearrangement joins TRBV4-1 to TRBJ2-6, with no clear D. The V end was cut by 4 bases, the J end by 4 bases, with 5 bases between. The CDR3 is 13 residues long. Per germline, CDR1 MGHRA and CDR2 YSYEKL. CDR3: CASSPPGANVLTF. DNA for the CDR3: TGCGCCAGCAGCCCCCCAGGGGCCAACGTCCTGACTTTC.